This TCR beta chain was captured in a study of cytomegalovirus exposure and HLA in healthy donors. Study-wide results and limits: In a later analysis, across HLA loci, associated TCR counts were highest for DRB1, lowest for HLA-C.

Germline V gene sequence: CDR1 SGHAT, CDR2 FQDESV (reference sequence). The length of the CDR3 is 15 residues. The ends were cut back, 5 bases at V and 2 bases at J, with 16 bases in the middle. Both 60 Vbeta primers and 13 Jbeta primers went into the PCR. Some clones are missing from TCRdb's copy, which holds only in-frame ones; the method was immunoSEQ multiplex PCR. This table has under 110,000 clones, roughly 82% appearing once. A remark on this clone: Antigen unknown.

Samples came from healthy bone marrow donors. Nominally healthy donors were sampled, though unrecorded immune exposures were likely. The clonotype was recovered from a man aged 50-60 years in good health and CMV-seronegative. Sequenced: PBMCs. This chain connects TRBV11-1 to TRBJ2-7, with D possibly being TRBD2 (6 bases). The CDR3 region has the DNA TGTGCCAGCAGCCCTCGAGGAGGGGCCCCCTACGAGCAGTACTTC. It translates to CASSPRGGAPYEQYF.